This TCR beta chain was identified in a study of molecular identifiers for immune sequencing clone quantification (dated by TCRdb to the late 2010s). In the study overall: For a replicate experiment, RNA from roughly 21,000 or 96,000 naive CD8 T cells was divided into five aliquots, and four of the five aliquots were sequenced. The study was a methods study using CD8 T cells to benchmark molecular-identifier clustering-based TCR repertoire sequencing (MIDCIRS) and TCR RNA copy counting.

Libraries of naive CD8 T cells were generated from about 19,000 to 1,100,000 sorted cells, with 10%, 30% or 50% of the purified RNA used. On a BD FACSAria II, naive CD8 T cells were FACS-sorted as CD8+CD4-CCR7+CD45RA+ and collected into RLT Plus buffer. To test detection sensitivity, Jurkat RNA equal to around nine TCR copies was added to samples of roughly 19,000-1,100,000 naive CD8 T cells. CD8 T cells were enriched with RosetteSep CD8+ T Cell Enrichment Cocktail and Ficoll-Paque, followed by ACK red cell lysis. This clonotype turned up a few times. What antigen it recognizes has not been identified. Base qualities are not provided; no much larger clone lies one nucleotide away. The receptor library was made with PCR. Sequencer: NextSeq 500. Bulk TCR libraries were made following a previously described method, with the TCR primers given in Table S5. Total RNA was purified with the Qiagen AllPrep DNA/RNA kit. Before any analysis, reads coming from multiple sequencing runs of the same library were combined into one pool. In the authors' own workflow: Reads were retained only if their TCR constant sequence matched exactly, and those retained reads were trimmed to 150 nt and grouped according to their 12-nt molecular barcodes. Reads within each barcode group were sub-clustered using a 15% Levenshtein threshold, and quality-weighted consensus sequences were constructed for each RNA molecule. Non-functional sequences were removed, as were lower-count sequences one edit away from another. Based on a fit of two negative binomial distributions, barcode sub-clusters having less than 20% of the maximum read count were discarded. TCRdb reran the public reads through fastp at Q25 and MiXCR, keeping productive beta chains. A single entry per CDR3 protein holds the most common genes and DNA from its merged rows. The V and J calls, along with clone size, are taken from TCRdb and not from the paper's own processing. The sample table records about half a million distinct CDR3 sequences; 25% of these occur just once. The top ten hold over 0.6% of the sample.

Findings and caveats that apply to the study as a whole: Identical TCR molecules sharing a barcode could cause highly expanded clone sizes to be underestimated. Naive libraries contained spiked-in Jurkat TCR RNA (around eleven copies' worth), which is not part of the donor repertoire. In CMV-specific effector cells, clones with more than 20 RNA copies contained over 97% of molecules, whereas in naive cells such clones contained under 1% of molecules. When barcode sub-clustering was not used, chimeric consensus sequences inflated TCR diversity, with chimeras reaching as high as 47%. A single cell's worth of spiked-in Jurkat TCR RNA was reported detectable even among 900,000 to 1,000,000 naive CD8 T cells. Modeling indicated approximately 2.7 TCR RNA copies recovered per cell, compared with around 11 by digital PCR, which implies a capture efficiency of around 31%.

V loses 6 bases of germline sequence and J loses 3 bases, and the interval between the two ends is 9 bases. The CDR3 spans 12 residues, from the cysteine through the phenylalanine. Only the CDR3 region is kept as DNA, spanning 36 bases read in frame from base 1. The clonotype originates from a human donor in good health. Some libraries in this study had Jurkat cell RNA spiked in. Sequenced sample: naive CD8+ T cells from blood, with Jurkat cell RNA spiked in. The cell subset or site label corresponds to: FACS-sorted CD8+CD4-CCR7+CD45RA+ naive T cells. The rearrangement joined TRBV12-3 or TRBV12-4 to TRBJ2-7, with a weak D call of TRBD1 (5 bases match). For the CDR3, the sequence is CASRGAYYEQYF. Here is the DNA: TGTGCCAGCAGAGGGGCTTACTACGAGCAGTACTTC.